This T cell receptor beta chain derives from a study of T-cell memory formation after mild COVID-19. One entry per CDR3 protein, called by TCRdb with MiXCR from the 5' RACE reads. This table holds 400,000 to 550,000 distinct CDR3 sequences, about 23% found once. J was trimmed by 8 bases and V by 8 bases; bases with no gene match: 6. Looked up from germline, CDR1 is SEHNR and CDR2 is FQNEAQ (reference sequence). This CDR3 is built from 13 residues. The origin of this receptor is an adult woman who had mild COVID-19 (a few samples of this study predate the infection). Cell type and time point are not known. V gene TRBV7-9 combines with J gene TRBJ2-1; 10 bases fit TRBD2. The sample comprised PBMCs or a T cell subset sorted from them (not recorded which). The CDR3 is CASAPSGSDEQFF. CDR3 sequence (DNA): TGTGCCAGCGCTCCTAGCGGGAGTGATGAGCAGTTCTTC. The complete variable domain, with remaining parts taken from reference TRBV7-9 and TRBJ2-1, reads DTGVSQNPRHKITKRGQNVTFRCDPISEHNRLYWYRQTLGQGPEFLTYFQNEAQLEKSRLLSDRFSAERPKGSFSTLEIQRTEQGDSAMYLCASAPSGSDEQFFGPGTRLTVL.